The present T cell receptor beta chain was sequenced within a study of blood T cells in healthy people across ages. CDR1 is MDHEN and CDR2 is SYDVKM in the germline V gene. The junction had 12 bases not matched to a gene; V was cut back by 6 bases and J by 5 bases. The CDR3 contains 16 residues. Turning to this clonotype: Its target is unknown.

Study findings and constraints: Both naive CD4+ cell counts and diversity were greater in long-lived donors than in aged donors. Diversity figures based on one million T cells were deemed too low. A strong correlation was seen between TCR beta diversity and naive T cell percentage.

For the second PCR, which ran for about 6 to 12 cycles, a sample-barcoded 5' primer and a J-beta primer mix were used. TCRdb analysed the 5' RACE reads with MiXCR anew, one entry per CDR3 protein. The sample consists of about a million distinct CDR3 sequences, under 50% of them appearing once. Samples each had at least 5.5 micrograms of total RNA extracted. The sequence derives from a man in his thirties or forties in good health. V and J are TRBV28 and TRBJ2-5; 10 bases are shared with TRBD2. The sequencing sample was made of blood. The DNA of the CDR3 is TGTGCCAGCAGAATGGTAGCGGGGGGCGGAGGGGAGACCCAGTACTTC. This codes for CASRMVAGGGGETQYF. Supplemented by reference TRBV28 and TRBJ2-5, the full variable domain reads DVKVTQSSRYLVKRTGEKVFLECVQDMDHENMFWYRQDPGLGLRLIYFSYDVKMKEKGDIPEGYSVSREKKERFSLILESASTNQTSMYLCASRMVAGGGGETQYFGPGTRLLVL.